The TCR beta chain described here comes from a study of identifying expanded T cells in peripheral blood. The study's findings and limits: Differentially abundant clones: about 1.2 between replicates, around 17 at two to three weeks, 19 to 20 at four.

Sequencing was performed with immunoSEQ multiplex PCR; in TCRdb, only in-frame clones are kept and a portion is missing. The repertoire consists of 95,000 to 100,000 clones, with around 88% occurring once and the leading ten covering 17%. During the collection period, no donor immune events like infections were recorded. About this clone itself: The antigen remains undetermined.

This CDR3 spans 13 amino acids. The ends were cut back, 4 bases at V and 9 bases at J, with 10 bases in the middle. Germline loops: CDR1 WSHSY, CDR2 SAAADI. This clonotype was obtained from a person aged 18 to 75 in good health. The chain carries TRBV10-2 and TRBJ1-6, with D possibly matching TRBD1 (5 bases). Sample: blood. CDR3 in amino acids: CASSGQGVSPLHF. In nucleotides, the CDR3 is TGCGCCAGCAGTGGGCAGGGAGTTTCACCCCTCCACTTT.